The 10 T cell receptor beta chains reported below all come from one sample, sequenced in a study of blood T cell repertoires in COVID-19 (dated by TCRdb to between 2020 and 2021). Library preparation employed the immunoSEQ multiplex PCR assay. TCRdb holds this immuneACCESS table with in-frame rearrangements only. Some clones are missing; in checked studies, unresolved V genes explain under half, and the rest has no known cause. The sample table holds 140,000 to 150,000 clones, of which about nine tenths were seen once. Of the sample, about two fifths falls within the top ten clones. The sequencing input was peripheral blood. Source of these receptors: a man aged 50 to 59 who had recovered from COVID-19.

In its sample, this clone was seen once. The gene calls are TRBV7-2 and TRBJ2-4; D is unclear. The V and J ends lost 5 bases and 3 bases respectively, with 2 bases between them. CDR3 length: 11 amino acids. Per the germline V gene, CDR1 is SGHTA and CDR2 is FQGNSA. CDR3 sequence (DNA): TGTGCCAGCAGCCACAAAAACATTCAGTACTTC. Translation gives CASSHKNIQYF. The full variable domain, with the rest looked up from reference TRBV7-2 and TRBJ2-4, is GAGVSQSPSNKVTEKGKDVELRCDPISGHTALYWYRQSLGQGLEFLIYFQGNSAPDKSGLPSDRFSAERTGGSVSTLTIQRTQQEDSAVYLCASSHKNIQYFGAGTRLSVL.

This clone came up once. The CDR3 here is CASSQDGRGDKETQYF. DNA of the CDR3: TGCGCCAGCAGCCAAGATGGCCGGGGAGATAAGGAGACCCAGTACTTC. The V and J genes are TRBV4-1 and TRBJ2-5; D perhaps matches TRBD2 (5 bases). CDR1 is MGHRA and CDR2 is YSYEKL in the germline V gene. CDR3 size: 16 residues. With 0 bases removed from V and 5 bases from J, the gap between germline ends came to 16 bases.

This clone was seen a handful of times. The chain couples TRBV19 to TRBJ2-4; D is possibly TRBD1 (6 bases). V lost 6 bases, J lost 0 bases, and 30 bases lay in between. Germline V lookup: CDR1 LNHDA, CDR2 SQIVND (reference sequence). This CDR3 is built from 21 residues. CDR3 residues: CASSLFHYRDPTQVAKNIQYF. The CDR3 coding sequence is TGTGCCAGTAGCCTTTTTCACTACAGGGACCCTACCCAAGTAGCCAAAAACATTCAGTACTTC.

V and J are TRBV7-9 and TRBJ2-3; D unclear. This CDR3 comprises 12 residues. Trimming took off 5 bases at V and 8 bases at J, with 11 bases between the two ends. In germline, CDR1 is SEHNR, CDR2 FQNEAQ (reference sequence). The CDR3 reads CASSRVRTTQYF. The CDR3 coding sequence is TGTGCCAGCAGCCGAGTACGAACTACGCAGTATTTT.

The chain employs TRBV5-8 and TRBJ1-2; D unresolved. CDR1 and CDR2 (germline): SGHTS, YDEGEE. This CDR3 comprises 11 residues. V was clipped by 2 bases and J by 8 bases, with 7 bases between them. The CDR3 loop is CASSFNNGYTF. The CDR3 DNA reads TGTGCCAGCAGCTTCAACAACGGCTACACCTTC. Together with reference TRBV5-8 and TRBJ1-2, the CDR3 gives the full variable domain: EAGVTQSPTHLIKTRGQQATLRCSPISGHTSVYWYQQALGLGLQFLLWYDEGEERNRGNFPPRFSGRQFPNYSSELNVNALELEDSALYLCASSFNNGYTFGSGTRLTVV.

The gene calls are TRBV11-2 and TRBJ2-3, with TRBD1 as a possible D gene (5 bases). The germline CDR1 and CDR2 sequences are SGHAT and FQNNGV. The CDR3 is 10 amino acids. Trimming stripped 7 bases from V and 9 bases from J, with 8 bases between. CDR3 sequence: CASKGATQYF. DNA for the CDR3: TGTGCCAGCAAAGGGGCGACGCAGTATTTT. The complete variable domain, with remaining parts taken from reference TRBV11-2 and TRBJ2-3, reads EAGVAQSPRYKIIEKRQSVAFWCNPISGHATLYWYQQILGQGPKLLIQFQNNGVVDDSQLPKDRFSAERLKGVDSTLKIQPAKLEDSAVYLCASKGATQYFGPGTRLTVL.

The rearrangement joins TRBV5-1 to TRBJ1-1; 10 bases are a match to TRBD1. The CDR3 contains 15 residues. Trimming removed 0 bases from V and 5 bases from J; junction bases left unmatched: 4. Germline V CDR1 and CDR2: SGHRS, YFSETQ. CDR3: CASSLGQGARTEAFF. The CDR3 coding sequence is TGCGCCAGCAGCTTGGGACAGGGGGCTCGAACTGAAGCTTTCTTT.

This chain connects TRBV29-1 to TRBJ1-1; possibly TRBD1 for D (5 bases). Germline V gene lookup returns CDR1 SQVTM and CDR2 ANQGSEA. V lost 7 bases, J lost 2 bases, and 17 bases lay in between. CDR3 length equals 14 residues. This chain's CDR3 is CSGRDARRNTEAFF. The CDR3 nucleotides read TGCAGCGGGCGGGACGCCAGGCGAAACACTGAAGCTTTCTTT.

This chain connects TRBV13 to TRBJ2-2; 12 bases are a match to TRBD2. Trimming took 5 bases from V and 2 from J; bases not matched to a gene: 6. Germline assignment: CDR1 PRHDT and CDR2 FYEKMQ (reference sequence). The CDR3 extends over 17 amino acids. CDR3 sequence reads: CASSPEGLAGNTGELFF. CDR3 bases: TGTGCCAGCAGCCCCGAGGGACTAGCGGGCAACACCGGGGAGCTGTTTTTT.

CDR3 coding DNA: TGTGCCAGCAGCTTAGGGGGGGGCCTAAGGGATACGCAGTATTTT. This encodes CASSLGGGLRDTQYF. V and J are TRBV7-2 and TRBJ2-3, with D perhaps matching TRBD2 (7 bases). In germline, CDR1 is SGHTA, CDR2 FQGNSA. This CDR3 has 15 residues. The V and J ends lost 1 base and 6 bases respectively, with 14 bases between them.